One sample yielded the 19 T cell receptor beta chains listed below, sequenced in a study of regulatory T cells in long-lasting Graves disease. Sequencing libraries for TCR beta were prepared with iRepertoire HTBI primers and Arm-PCR of CDR3 regions. MiXCR was run by TCRdb on the multiplex PCR reads, yielding one entry per CDR3 protein. The sample holds over 300,000 distinct CDR3 sequences, roughly a sixth seen once. Regarding time point: newly diagnosed GD, antithyroid drugs for less than 3 months. Following extraction of RNA from PBMCs, that RNA was used to make the TCR library. The specimen was peripheral blood mononuclear cells (PBMCs), collected at new diagnosis, from a patient treated with antithyroid drugs. The receptors shown here come from a female donor with Graves disease.

Many counts were recorded for this clonotype. V is TRBV15 and J is TRBJ1-1; D uncertain. This CDR3 has 12 residues. Trimming left V 4 bases short and J 1 base short, with 4 bases between. CDR1 LNHNV and CDR2 YYDKDF come from the germline V gene (reference sequence). CDR3 coding DNA: TGTGCCACCAGCACCGGGAACACTGAAGCTTTCTTT. Protein: CATSTGNTEAFF.

This clonotype was picked up many times. V and J are TRBV20-1 and TRBJ2-3; D possibly corresponds to TRBD2 (6 bases). CDR1 and CDR2 (germline): DFQATT, SNEGSKA (reference sequence). V was shortened by 6 bases and J by 1 base, with 17 bases between the two germline ends. This CDR3 comprises 15 residues. In DNA, the CDR3 is TGCAGTGCCGTCCCCCCCGGGGGAGGCACAGATACGCAGTATTTT. Amino acids: CSAVPPGGGTDTQYF.

About this clonotype itself: A far larger clone is just one base off, so this is likely a read error. The chain joins TRBV27 to TRBJ2-1, with TRBD2 identical over 7 bases. CDR3 size: 15 residues. Germline loops: CDR1 MNHEY, CDR2 SMNVEV (reference sequence). The CDR3 DNA is TGTGCCAGCAGGGAAGCGGGACGGCTGTACAATGGGCAGTTCTTC. It yields the protein CASREAGRLYNGQFF.

This clonotype was counted between two and nine times. The gene calls are TRBV7-9 and TRBJ2-7; 8 bases are a match to TRBD2. Germline assignment: CDR1 SEHNR and CDR2 FQNEAQ (reference sequence). V gave up 5 bases and J gave up 0 bases; unmatched junction bases: 3. This CDR3 has 14 amino acids. The CDR3 region has the DNA TGTGCCAGCAGCGTACTAGCGGACTCCTACGAGCAGTACTTC. Translation: CASSVLADSYEQYF.

The chain carries TRBV5-5 and TRBJ2-1, with 11 positions matching TRBD1. The CDR3 covers 18 residues. The ends lost 7 bases at V and 1 base at J; junction bases unmatched: 13. Germline CDR1 is SGHKS and CDR2 is YYEKEE (reference sequence). This chain's CDR3 is CASPPDRGPSSSYNEQFF. The DNA for the CDR3 is TGTGCCAGCCCACCGGACAGGGGGCCGTCAAGTTCCTACAATGAGCAGTTCTTC.

J is TRBJ2-3 and V is TRBV10-3; D remains unclear. Trimming removed 4 bases from V and 0 bases from J, with 8 bases in between. CDR3 size: 14 residues. Germline V CDR1 and CDR2: ENHRY, SYGVKD. CDR3 coding DNA: TGTGCCATCAGTGCGATTTCTAGCACAGATACGCAGTATTTT. This encodes CAISAISSTDTQYF.

This clonotype was detected many times. The chain uses TRBV20-1 and TRBJ2-7, with unresolved D. Germline CDR1 reads DFQATT; CDR2 reads SNEGSKA (reference sequence). The CDR3 runs to 13 residues. The CDR3 DNA is TGCAGCAATTCCCAGTCGGGCTCCTACGAGCAGTACTTC. Translated: CSNSQSGSYEQYF.

The chain combines TRBV12-3 or TRBV12-4 with TRBJ2-3; 13 bases fit TRBD2. Unmatched junction bases numbered 4, after V lost 6 bases and J lost 4 bases. This CDR3 is built from 15 residues. CDR3 sequence reads: CASSGLAGVSDTQYF. As DNA, the CDR3 is TGTGCCAGCAGCGGACTAGCGGGAGTTTCAGATACGCAGTATTTT.

This clonotype was counted at least ten times. The J gene is TRBJ1-3, the V gene TRBV11-2; D is unclear. Germline-derived CDR1 and CDR2 are SGHAT and FQNNGV. The CDR3 length is 11 residues. Trimming pared 10 bases from V and 4 bases from J, leaving 8 bases between. The CDR3 reads CATWEGNTIYF. In DNA, the CDR3 is TGTGCCACCTGGGAAGGAAACACCATATATTTT.

The chain has TRBV3-1 and TRBJ2-3, with a possible D match to TRBD1 (6 bases). The CDR3 has 17 residues. Germline assignment: CDR1 LGHDT and CDR2 YNNKEL (reference sequence). The V end was cut by 4 bases, the J end by 1 base, with 18 bases between. CDR3 nucleotides: TGTGCCAGCAGCCCGACCAGAGACAGGAAGGGCACAGATACGCAGTATTTT. This sequence encodes CASSPTRDRKGTDTQYF.

The chain joins TRBV6-1 to TRBJ2-4; unclear D gene. Looked up from germline, CDR1 is MNHNS and CDR2 is SASEGT. The CDR3 runs 16 residues. V was cut by 8 bases and J by 1 base, with 18 bases left in between. CDR3 DNA sequence: TGTGCCAGCTCCATTCGCCCCACCGGGGCCAAAAACATTCAGTACTTC. Its translation is CASSIRPTGAKNIQYF.

The sample holds many counts of this clonotype. The chain links TRBV20-1 to TRBJ2-7, with a tentative D call TRBD1 (5 bases). Trimming left V 1 base short and J 5 bases short, with 12 bases between. The CDR3 consists of 13 residues. Per germline, CDR1 DFQATT and CDR2 SNEGSKA (reference sequence). CDR3 DNA: TGCAGTGCTAGAGTCTTCCCACAGGACGAGCAGTACTTC. Translation gives CSARVFPQDEQYF.

This clonotype was observed many times. The rearrangement uses TRBV7-9 and TRBJ1-1, with 7 bases matching TRBD1. The germline V gene has CDR1 SEHNR and CDR2 FQNEAQ (reference sequence). This CDR3 has 14 residues. V shed 4 bases, J shed 5 bases, and the junction held 7 bases outside the gene matches. The CDR3 DNA reads as TGTGCCAGCAGCTATGGGACAGTGGGGACTGAAGCTTTCTTT. This encodes CASSYGTVGTEAFF.

The table lists this clonotype with many counts. The chain is built from TRBV7-2 and TRBJ2-5; perhaps TRBD2 as D (5 bases). Germline CDR1 SGHTA, CDR2 FQGNSA. Between the trimmed V and J ends, which lost 1 base and 5 bases, there was a span of 14 bases. The CDR3 covers 15 residues. As DNA, the CDR3 is TGTGCCAGCAGCTTAGTTGCGACCCGCGGGGAGACCCAGTACTTC. Translation: CASSLVATRGETQYF.

The table lists this clonotype with a few counts. The genes are TRBV6-9 and TRBJ1-1; D gene ambiguous. V shed 3 bases and J shed 9 bases, with 17 bases lying between them. CDR3 length equals 14 residues. Germline CDR1 MNHGY, CDR2 SVAAGI. The CDR3 loop is CASSYEGLFLKAFF. CDR3 bases: TGTGCCAGCAGTTACGAGGGTCTCTTCCTTAAAGCTTTCTTT.

CDR3 DNA: TGTGCCAGTAGTATACCCCGAGGGCCCTATGGCTACACCTTC. It translates to CASSIPRGPYGYTF. The chain uses TRBV19 and TRBJ1-2, with D hard to call. The CDR3 is made up of 14 amino acids. V was clipped by 2 bases and J by 4 bases, with 11 bases between them. Germline CDR1 reads LNHDA; CDR2 reads SQIVND (reference sequence).

There are many counts of this clonotype. The chain is built from TRBV6-1 and TRBJ1-1; maybe TRBD1 (6 bases). V lost 5 bases to trimming and J lost 8 bases, with 18 bases between them. Germline V gene sequence: CDR1 MNHNS, CDR2 SASEGT. The CDR3 contains 14 residues. In DNA, the CDR3 is TGTGCCAGCAGTCGAGTTTTTCATGGGACAGAAGCTTTCTTT. Translation: CASSRVFHGTEAFF.

This clonotype was seen at least ten times. J is TRBJ2-5 and V is TRBV12-3 or TRBV12-4, with 7 positions matching TRBD2. Trimming cost V 3 bases and J 3 bases; bases outside gene matches: 1. This CDR3 has 13 amino acids. The CDR3, as DNA: TGTGCCAGCAGTTTGCGGGGGAAAGAGACCCAGTACTTC. Residues: CASSLRGKETQYF.

This clonotype was seen ten or more times. A much larger clone differs from this one at a single base, so this may be a read error. The J gene is TRBJ1-1, the V gene TRBV27; D not certain. CDR3 length: 13 residues. Germline lookup yields CDR1 MNHEY and CDR2 SMNVEV (reference sequence). V lost 3 bases and J lost 1, with 6 bases in between. CDR3 amino acids: CASSFAENTEAFF. CDR3 bases: TGTGCCAGCAGTTTTGCAGAGAACACTGAAGCTTTCTTT.